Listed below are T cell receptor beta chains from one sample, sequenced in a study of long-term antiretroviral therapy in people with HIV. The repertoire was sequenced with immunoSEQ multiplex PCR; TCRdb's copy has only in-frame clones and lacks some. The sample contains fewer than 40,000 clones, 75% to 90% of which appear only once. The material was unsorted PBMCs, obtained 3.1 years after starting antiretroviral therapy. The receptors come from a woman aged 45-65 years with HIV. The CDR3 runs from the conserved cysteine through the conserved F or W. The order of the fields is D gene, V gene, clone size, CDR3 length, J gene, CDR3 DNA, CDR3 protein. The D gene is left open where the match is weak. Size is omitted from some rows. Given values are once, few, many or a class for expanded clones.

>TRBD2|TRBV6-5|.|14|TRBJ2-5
TGTGCCAGCAGACCCTTCGGGGGGTTGCTGACCCAGTACTTC
CASRPFGGLLTQYF
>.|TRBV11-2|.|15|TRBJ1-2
TGTGCCAGCAGCCCCAACGCGGGTTTTAACTATGGCTACACCTTC
CASSPNAGFNYGYTF
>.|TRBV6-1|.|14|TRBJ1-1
TGTGCCAGCAGTCCTGTGCGGCTGAACACTGAAGCTTTCTTT
CASSPVRLNTEAFF
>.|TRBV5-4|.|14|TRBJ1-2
TGTGCCAGCAGCAGAGATGGGGAGGAGTATGGCTACACCTTC
CASSRDGEEYGYTF
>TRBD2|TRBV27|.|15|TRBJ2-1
TGTGCCAGCAGTTTACGCGGCGGGGGTTTCTATGAGCAGTTCTTC
CASSLRGGGFYEQFF
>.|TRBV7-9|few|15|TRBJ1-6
TGTGCCAGCAGCGCGCAAACCGGTGGGAATTCACCCCTCCACTTT
CASSAQTGGNSPLHF
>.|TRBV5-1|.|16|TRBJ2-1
TGCGCCAGCAGCTTGGAAGGACACACTATTTACAATGAGCAGTTCTTC
CASSLEGHTIYNEQFF
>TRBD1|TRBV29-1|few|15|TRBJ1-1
TGCAGCGTTGGATCGGACAGGGGCGACAACACTGAAGCTTTCTTT
CSVGSDRGDNTEAFF
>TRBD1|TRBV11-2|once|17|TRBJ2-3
TGTGCCAGCAGCTTTGCCCAGGGGGCCAAATACACAGATACGCAGTATTTT
CASSFAQGAKYTDTQYF
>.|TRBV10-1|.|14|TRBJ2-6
TGCGCCAGCAGTGAAGGGACTGGGGCCAACGTCCTGACTTTC
CASSEGTGANVLTF
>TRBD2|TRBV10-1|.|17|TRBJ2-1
TGCGCCAGCAGTGATTTTCTCGGGGGAGGGTCCTACAATGAGCAGTTCTTC
CASSDFLGGGSYNEQFF
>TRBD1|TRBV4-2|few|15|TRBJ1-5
TGTGCCAGCAGCCAAGATCAGGGGGCCAATCAGCCCCAGCATTTT
CASSQDQGANQPQHF
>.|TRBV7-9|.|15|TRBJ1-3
TGTGCCAGCAGCTTAGAACTGCTGGTTGGAAACACCATATATTTT
CASSLELLVGNTIYF
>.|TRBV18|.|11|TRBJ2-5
TGTGCCAGCTCACCCAAAGAGACCCAGTACTTC
CASSPKETQYF
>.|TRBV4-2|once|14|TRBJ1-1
TGTGCCAGCAGCATCATGAGGGGGAACACTGAAGCTTTCTTT
CASSIMRGNTEAFF
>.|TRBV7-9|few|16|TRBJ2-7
TGTGCCAGCAGCTTAGCGAGGGTGGGTACGAGGTACGAGCAGTACTTC
CASSLARVGTRYEQYF
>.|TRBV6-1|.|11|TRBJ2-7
TGTGCCAGCAGCCCTAACTACGAGCAGTACTTC
CASSPNYEQYF
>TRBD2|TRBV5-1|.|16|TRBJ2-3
TGCGCCAGCAGCTTGGGGGGACTAGTCTCCACAGATACGCAGTATTTT
CASSLGGLVSTDTQYF
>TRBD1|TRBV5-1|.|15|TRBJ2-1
TGCGCCAGCAGCTACGGACAGGGTCTGGACAATGAGCAGTTCTTC
CASSYGQGLDNEQFF
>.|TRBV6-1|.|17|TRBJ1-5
TGTGCCAGCAGTGAATTGGCAGGGAGAAATAGCAATCAGCCCCAGCATTTT
CASSELAGRNSNQPQHF
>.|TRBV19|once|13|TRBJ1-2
TGTGCCAGCGCCCCAGGGGTAGGCTATGGCTACACCTTC
CASAPGVGYGYTF
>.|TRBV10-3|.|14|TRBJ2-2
TGTGCCATCAGCGCCTCAGCGGACACCGGGGAGCTGTTTTTT
CAISASADTGELFF